Below are 15 T cell receptor beta chains sequenced from a single sample in a study of blood T cells in healthy people across ages. Combining a sample-barcoded 5' primer with a J-beta primer mix, a second PCR ran for about 7 to 11 cycles. MiXCR, run by TCRdb on the 5' RACE reads, gives a single entry per CDR3 protein. The sample has hundreds of thousands of distinct CDR3 sequences; under 25% are singletons. Specimen: blood. These receptors all stem from a man between 65 and 80 years old in good health.

CDR3 region: CASSFGSLDEQYF. CDR3 nucleotide sequence: TGTGCCAGCAGTTTCGGGTCCCTGGACGAGCAGTACTTC. J is TRBJ2-7 and V is TRBV28; no clear D gene. CDR1 is MDHEN and CDR2 is SYDVKM in the germline V gene. The germline V and J ends were trimmed by 3 bases and 5 bases, with 11 bases remaining between them. The CDR3 has 13 amino acids. The full variable domain, with the rest looked up from reference TRBV28 and TRBJ2-7, is DVKVTQSSRYLVKRTGEKVFLECVQDMDHENMFWYRQDPGLGLRLIYFSYDVKMKEKGDIPEGYSVSREKKERFSLILESASTNQTSMYLCASSFGSLDEQYFGPGTRLTVT.

This clonotype has at least ten counts. The chain has TRBV12-3 or TRBV12-4 and TRBJ2-7, with a weak D call TRBD1 (5 bases). Between the trimmed V and J ends, which lost 5 bases and 3 bases, there was a span of 11 bases. This CDR3 region has 13 residues. CDR3 coding DNA: TGTGCCAGCAGTGCACAGGCCGGCTACGAGCAGTACTTC. Translating gives CASSAQAGYEQYF.

There are many counts of this clonotype. The CDR3 spells CSASKGTSEHNEQFF. CDR3 bases: TGCAGTGCTAGCAAGGGGACTAGCGAACACAATGAGCAGTTCTTC. The chain couples TRBV20-1 to TRBJ2-1; 10 nucleotides line up with TRBD2. The CDR3 has 15 residues. Germline V gives CDR1 DFQATT, CDR2 SNEGSKA (reference sequence). J lost 5 bases, V lost 3 bases, and 7 bases had no gene match.

The chain links TRBV15 to TRBJ2-5; tentative D call: TRBD1 (8 bases). Per the germline V gene, CDR1 is LNHNV and CDR2 is YYDKDF (reference sequence). The CDR3 sequence is 18 residues long. Between the trimmed V and J ends, which lost 1 base and 5 bases, there was a span of 23 bases. CDR3 protein: CATSRAWTGRGNEETQYF. The CDR3 nucleotides are TGTGCCACCAGCAGAGCCTGGACAGGGAGGGGAAATGAGGAGACCCAGTACTTC.

The chain recombines TRBV6-2 or TRBV6-3 with TRBJ2-7, with TRBD2 matching over 9 bases. Unmatched junction bases numbered 6, after V lost 7 bases and J lost 2 bases. CDR1 and CDR2 (germline): MNHEY, SVGEGT. There are 14 residues in the CDR3. CDR3 region: CASISGGRAYEQYF. The CDR3, as DNA: TGTGCCAGCATCTCTGGCGGGAGGGCCTACGAGCAGTACTTC.

V is TRBV3-1 and J is TRBJ2-1, with D maybe TRBD2 (6 bases). Between the trimmed V and J ends, which lost 3 bases and 8 bases, there was a span of 14 bases. Germline values: CDR1 LGHDT, CDR2 YNNKEL (reference sequence). The CDR3 length is 14 residues. CDR3 sequence: CASSHALARDEQFF. The CDR3 DNA reads TGTGCCAGCAGCCACGCACTAGCCAGGGATGAGCAGTTCTTC.

Here the CDR3 DNA reads TGTGCCAGCAGCAAAAATGCAGGGAACGGTGAGCAGTTCTTC. Protein product: CASSKNAGNGEQFF. The V and J genes are TRBV7-9 and TRBJ2-1; tentatively, D is TRBD1 (5 bases). From germline, CDR1 is SEHNR and CDR2 FQNEAQ (reference sequence). Trimming took 5 bases from V and 9 from J, leaving 17 bases between them. CDR3 length: 14 amino acids.

This clonotype was recorded at least ten times. The V gene is TRBV7-9, the J gene TRBJ2-5, with D maybe TRBD2 (5 bases). CDR3 length: 12 amino acids. The V end lost 5 bases, the J end lost 13 bases, and 17 bases lay between the germline ends. The V gene's germline CDR1 is SEHNR and CDR2 FQNEAQ (reference sequence). The CDR3 nucleotides read TGTGCCAGCAGCCCTCCCAGATTGGACTTGTACTTC. Translated, it gives CASSPPRLDLYF.

This clonotype was detected a few times. The chain uses TRBV5-1 and TRBJ2-5; no clear D. The J call may be incorrect, as the DNA end agrees better with TRBJ2-7. Germline CDR1 SGHRS, CDR2 YFSETQ. The CDR3 covers 15 residues. CDR3 DNA: TGCGCCAGCAGCCCTGACTTGAGGCCCCCGGACGAGCAGTACTTC. This sequence encodes CASSPDLRPPDEQYF.

This clonotype was seen more than once but under ten times. This chain joins TRBV11-2 and TRBJ2-7; 10 nucleotides align to TRBD1. This CDR3 contains 15 residues. Unmatched junction bases numbered 10, after V lost 5 bases and J lost 6 bases. Germline V gives CDR1 SGHAT, CDR2 FQNNGV. The CDR3 sequence: CASSTGGDRGSEQYF. The CDR3 bases are TGTGCCAGCAGCACAGGAGGGGACAGGGGATCCGAGCAGTACTTC.

In this sample, this clonotype turned up a few times. The chain uses TRBV5-1 and TRBJ2-2; 7 positions match TRBD2. Germline CDR1 reads SGHRS; CDR2 reads YFSETQ. Germline trimming cut 5 bases from V and 0 bases from J; bases unmatched to any gene: 10. CDR3 size: 17 residues. This CDR3 reads CASSRGSGPTNTGELFF. CDR3 bases: TGCGCCAGCAGTAGGGGTAGCGGGCCTACGAACACCGGGGAGCTGTTTTTT.

The chain joins TRBV28 to TRBJ2-7, with 7 positions matching TRBD1. The germline gives CDR1 MDHEN, CDR2 SYDVKM. Trimming took 6 bases from V and 0 from J; bases not matched to a gene: 11. The CDR3 consists of 16 residues. Here the CDR3 DNA reads TGTGCCAGCAGAGCCGGGACAGCCTCGATCTCCTACGAGCAGTACTTC. It yields the protein CASRAGTASISYEQYF.

This clonotype occurred a few times. The chain links TRBV5-1 to TRBJ2-5; 8 nucleotides agree with TRBD2. Per the germline V gene, CDR1 is SGHRS and CDR2 is YFSETQ. The CDR3 runs to 15 residues. Trimming removed 3 bases from V and 4 bases from J; junction bases left unmatched: 8. The CDR3 DNA reads TGCGCCAGCAGCTCACGTAGCGGGACGGGAGAGACCCAGTACTTC. This gives the protein CASSSRSGTGETQYF.

The chain joins TRBV28 to TRBJ1-6; D is possibly TRBD1 (6 bases). The germline V gene encodes CDR1 MDHEN and CDR2 SYDVKM. The CDR3 runs 14 residues. The V gene lost 4 bases and the J gene lost 9 bases, with 13 bases spanning the gap. In DNA, the CDR3 is TGTGCCAGCAGTTCTTCCGGGACACGTTCACCCCTCCACTTT. Amino acids: CASSSSGTRSPLHF.

This chain connects TRBV20-1 to TRBJ2-7; D unclear. The CDR3 has 13 residues. Trimming pared 2 bases from V and 0 bases from J, leaving 8 bases between. CDR1 and CDR2 from the germline V gene are DFQATT and SNEGSKA (reference sequence). The CDR3 reads CSARLSLSYEQYF. CDR3 sequence (DNA): TGCAGTGCTAGACTATCGCTCTCCTACGAGCAGTACTTC.